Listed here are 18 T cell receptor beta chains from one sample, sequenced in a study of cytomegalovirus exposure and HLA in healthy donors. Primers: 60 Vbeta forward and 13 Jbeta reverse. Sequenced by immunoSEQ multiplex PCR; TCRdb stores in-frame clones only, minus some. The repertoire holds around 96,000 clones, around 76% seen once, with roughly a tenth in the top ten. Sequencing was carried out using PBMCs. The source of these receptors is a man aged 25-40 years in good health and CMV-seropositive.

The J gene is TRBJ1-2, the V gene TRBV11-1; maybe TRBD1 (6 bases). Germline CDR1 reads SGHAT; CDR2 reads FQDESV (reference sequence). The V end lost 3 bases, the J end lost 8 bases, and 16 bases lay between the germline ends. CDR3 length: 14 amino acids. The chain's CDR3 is CASSFRHRAEGYTF. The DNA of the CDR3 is TGTGCCAGCAGCTTTCGTCACAGGGCTGAGGGCTACACCTTC.

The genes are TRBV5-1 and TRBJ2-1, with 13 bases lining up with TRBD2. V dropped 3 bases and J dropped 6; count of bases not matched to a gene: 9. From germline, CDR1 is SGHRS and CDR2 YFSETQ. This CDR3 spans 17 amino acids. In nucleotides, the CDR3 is TGCGCCAGCAGCTCGCCGGGACTAGCGGGGAGTGTCAATGAGCAGTTCTTC. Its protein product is CASSSPGLAGSVNEQFF.

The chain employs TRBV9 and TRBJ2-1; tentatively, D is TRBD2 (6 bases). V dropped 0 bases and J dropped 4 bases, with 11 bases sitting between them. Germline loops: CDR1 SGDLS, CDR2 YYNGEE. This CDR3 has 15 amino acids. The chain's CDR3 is CASSVGAGTYNEQFF. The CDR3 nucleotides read TGTGCCAGCAGCGTAGGCGCGGGGACTTACAATGAGCAGTTCTTC.

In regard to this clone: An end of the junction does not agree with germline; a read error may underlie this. The CDR3 bases are TGTGCCAGCAGTTTAGAGAGCTCCTATAATTCACCCCTCCACTTT. Protein: CASSLESSYNSPLHF. The J gene is TRBJ1-6, the V gene TRBV11-2; D gene ambiguous. Germline V gene data show CDR1 as SGHAT and CDR2 as FQNNGV. CDR3 length: 15 amino acids.

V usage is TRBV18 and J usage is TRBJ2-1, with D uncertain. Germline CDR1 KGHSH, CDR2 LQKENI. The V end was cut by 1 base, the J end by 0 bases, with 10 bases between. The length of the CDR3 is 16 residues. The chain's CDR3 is CASSPLEVSSYNEQFF. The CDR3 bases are TGTGCCAGCTCACCACTTGAGGTCTCCTCCTACAATGAGCAGTTCTTC.

Here the CDR3 DNA reads TGTGCCAGCAGTTACTCCGGGGGTAGCAATCAGCCCCAGCATTTT. It is translated as CASSYSGGSNQPQHF. The chain uses TRBV6-5 and TRBJ1-5; tentative D call: TRBD1 (5 bases). Germline V gene data show CDR1 as MNHEY and CDR2 as SVGAGI. This CDR3 is built from 15 residues. V was trimmed by 0 bases and J by 0 bases, leaving 6 bases between them.

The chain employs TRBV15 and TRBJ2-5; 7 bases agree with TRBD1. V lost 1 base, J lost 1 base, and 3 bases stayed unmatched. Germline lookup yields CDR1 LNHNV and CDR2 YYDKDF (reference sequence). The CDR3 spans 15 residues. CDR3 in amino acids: CATSRVTGTQETQYF. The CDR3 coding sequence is TGTGCCACCAGCAGAGTGACAGGGACCCAAGAGACCCAGTACTTC. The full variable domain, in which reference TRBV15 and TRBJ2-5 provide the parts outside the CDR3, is DAMVIQNPRYQVTQFGKPVTLSCSQTLNHNVMYWYQQKSSQAPKLLFHYYDKDFNNEADTPDNFQSRRPNTSFCFLDIRSPGLGDTAMYLCATSRVTGTQETQYFGPGTRLLVL.

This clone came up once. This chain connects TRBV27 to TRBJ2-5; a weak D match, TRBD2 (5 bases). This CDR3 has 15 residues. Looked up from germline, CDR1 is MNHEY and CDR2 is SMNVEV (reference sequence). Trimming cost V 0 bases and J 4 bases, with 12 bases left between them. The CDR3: CASSLSIQEAETQYF. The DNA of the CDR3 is TGTGCCAGCAGTTTATCGATTCAGGAGGCAGAGACCCAGTACTTC.

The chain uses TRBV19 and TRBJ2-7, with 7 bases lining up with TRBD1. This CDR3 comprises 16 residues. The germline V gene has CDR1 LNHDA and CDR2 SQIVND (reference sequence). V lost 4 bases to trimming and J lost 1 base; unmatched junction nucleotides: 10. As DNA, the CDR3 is TGTGCCAGTAGTAGCCTACAGGGGACAACTTCCTACGAGCAGTACTTC. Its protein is CASSSLQGTTSYEQYF.

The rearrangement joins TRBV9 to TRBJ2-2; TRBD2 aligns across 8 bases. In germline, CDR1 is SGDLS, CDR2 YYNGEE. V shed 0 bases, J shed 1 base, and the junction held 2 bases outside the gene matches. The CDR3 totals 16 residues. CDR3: CASSVGLAGNTGELFF. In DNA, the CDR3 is TGTGCCAGCAGCGTAGGTCTAGCGGGGAACACCGGGGAGCTGTTTTTT.

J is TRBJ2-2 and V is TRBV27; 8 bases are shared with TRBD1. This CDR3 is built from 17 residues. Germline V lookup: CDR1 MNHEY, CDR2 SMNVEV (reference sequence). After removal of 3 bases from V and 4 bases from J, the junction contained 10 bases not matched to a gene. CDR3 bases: TGTGCCAGCAGTTTGTGGGCGGCGACAGGGGCCACCGGGGAGCTGTTTTTT. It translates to CASSLWAATGATGELFF.

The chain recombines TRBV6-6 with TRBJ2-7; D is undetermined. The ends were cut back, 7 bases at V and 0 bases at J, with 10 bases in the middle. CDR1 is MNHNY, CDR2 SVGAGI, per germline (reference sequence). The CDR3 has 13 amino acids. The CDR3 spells CASIHTDSYEQYF. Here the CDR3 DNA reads TGTGCCAGCATACACACCGACTCCTACGAGCAGTACTTC.

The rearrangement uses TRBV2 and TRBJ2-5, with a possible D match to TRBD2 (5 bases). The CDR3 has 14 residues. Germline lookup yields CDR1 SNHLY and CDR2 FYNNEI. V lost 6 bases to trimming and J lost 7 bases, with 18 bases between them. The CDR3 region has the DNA TGTGCCAGCAGGATGGGCGGACTCGGTCGGACCCAGTACTTC. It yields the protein CASRMGGLGRTQYF. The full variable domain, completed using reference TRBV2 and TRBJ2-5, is EPEVTQTPSHQVTQMGQEVILRCVPISNHLYFYWYRQILGQKVEFLVSFYNNEISEKSEIFDDQFSVERPDGSNFTLKIRSTKLEDSAMYFCASRMGGLGRTQYFGPGTRLLVL.

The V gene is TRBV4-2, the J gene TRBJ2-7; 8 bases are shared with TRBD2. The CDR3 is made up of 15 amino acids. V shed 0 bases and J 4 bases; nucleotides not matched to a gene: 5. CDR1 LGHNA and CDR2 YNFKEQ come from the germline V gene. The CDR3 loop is CASSQEGGGTYEQYF. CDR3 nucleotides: TGTGCCAGCAGCCAAGAGGGCGGGGGGACTTACGAGCAGTACTTC.

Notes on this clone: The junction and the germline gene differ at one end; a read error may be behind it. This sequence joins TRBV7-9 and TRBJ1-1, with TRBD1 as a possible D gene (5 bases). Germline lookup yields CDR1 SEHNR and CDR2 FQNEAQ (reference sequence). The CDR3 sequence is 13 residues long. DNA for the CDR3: TGTTCCAGCAGCTTAGGGGCCCTCACTGAAGCTTTCTTT. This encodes CSSSLGALTEAFF. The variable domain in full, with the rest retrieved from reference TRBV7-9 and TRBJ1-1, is DTGVSQNPRHKITKRGQNVTFRCDPISEHNRLYWYRQTLGQGPEFLTYFQNEAQLEKSRLLSDRFSAERPKGSFSTLEIQRTEQGDSAMYLCSSSLGALTEAFFGQGTRLTVV.

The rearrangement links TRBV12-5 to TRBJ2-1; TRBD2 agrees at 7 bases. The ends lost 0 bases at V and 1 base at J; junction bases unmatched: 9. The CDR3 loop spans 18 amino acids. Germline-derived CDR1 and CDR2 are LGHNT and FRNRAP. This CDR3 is CASGLVLGRGRSYNEQFF. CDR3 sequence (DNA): TGTGCTAGTGGTTTGGTACTAGGGAGGGGTCGTTCCTACAATGAGCAGTTCTTC.

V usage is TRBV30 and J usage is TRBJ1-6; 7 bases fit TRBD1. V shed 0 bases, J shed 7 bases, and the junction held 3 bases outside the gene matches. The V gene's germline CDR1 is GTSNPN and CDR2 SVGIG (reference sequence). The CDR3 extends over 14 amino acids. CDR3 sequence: CAWSVLQGNSPLHF. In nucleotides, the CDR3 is TGTGCCTGGAGTGTCCTACAGGGGAATTCACCCCTCCACTTT.

CDR3 sequence (DNA): TGTGCCAGTAGTAGGGAGGGCACAGATACGCAGTATTTT. The encoded protein is CASSREGTDTQYF. The chain employs TRBV19 and TRBJ2-3, with D perhaps matching TRBD2 (6 bases). The CDR3 sequence is 13 residues long. Trimming removed 4 bases at V and 1 base at J, with 6 bases between. Per germline, CDR1 LNHDA and CDR2 SQIVND (reference sequence).